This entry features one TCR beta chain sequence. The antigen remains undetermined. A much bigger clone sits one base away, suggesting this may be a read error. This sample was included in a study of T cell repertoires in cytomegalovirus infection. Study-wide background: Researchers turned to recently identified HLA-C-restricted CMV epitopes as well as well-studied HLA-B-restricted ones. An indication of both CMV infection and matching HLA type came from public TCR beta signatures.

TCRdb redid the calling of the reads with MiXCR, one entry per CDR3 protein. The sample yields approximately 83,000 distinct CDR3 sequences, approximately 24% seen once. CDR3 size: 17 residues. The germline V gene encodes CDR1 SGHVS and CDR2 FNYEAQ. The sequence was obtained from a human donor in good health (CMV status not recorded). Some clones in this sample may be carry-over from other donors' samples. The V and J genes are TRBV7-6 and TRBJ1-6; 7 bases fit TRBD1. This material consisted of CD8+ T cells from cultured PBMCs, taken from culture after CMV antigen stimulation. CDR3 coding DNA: TGTGCCAGCAGCTTACACGATCGTCAGGGGGGTCGATCACTCCTCCACTTT. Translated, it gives CASSLHDRQGGRSLLHF.